Listed here are 10 T cell receptor beta chains from one sample, sequenced in a study of blood T cell repertoires in COVID-19. Data came from immunoSEQ multiplex PCR; TCRdb stores just in-frame clones and leaves some out. The sample has about 130,000 clones, approximately 87% seen once. Source material: peripheral blood. All receptors come from a human donor in a cohort sampled during active COVID-19.

V usage is TRBV7-2 and J usage is TRBJ2-6; a possible D gene is TRBD2 (5 bases). This CDR3 has 15 residues. Germline V lookup: CDR1 SGHTA, CDR2 FQGNSA. V lost 3 bases and J lost 0, with 6 bases in between. CDR3 sequence (DNA): TGTGCCAGCAGCTTCGGACTCTCTGGGGCCAACGTCCTGACTTTC. It yields the protein CASSFGLSGANVLTF.

This clone was counted once. The chain employs TRBV20-1 and TRBJ1-2; D not certain. CDR3 size: 11 residues. V was pared by 2 bases and J by 8 bases, with 9 bases between. Germline values: CDR1 DFQATT, CDR2 SNEGSKA (reference sequence). CDR3 coding DNA: TGCAGTGCTAGACAGAGGATGGGCTACACCTTC. Protein: CSARQRMGYTF.

The chain uses TRBV6-1 and TRBJ1-2; maybe TRBD1 (6 bases). With 0 bases removed from V and 5 bases from J, the gap between germline ends came to 13 bases. The CDR3 has 15 amino acids. The germline V gene has CDR1 MNHNS and CDR2 SASEGT. The CDR3 here is CASSEALQGLYGYTF. CDR3 sequence (DNA): TGTGCCAGCAGTGAAGCGCTTCAGGGGTTATATGGCTACACCTTC.

V and J are TRBV11-1 and TRBJ2-3, with D perhaps matching TRBD1 (6 bases). The CDR3 sequence is 15 residues long. Looked up from germline, CDR1 is SGHAT and CDR2 is FQDESV (reference sequence). V lost 4 bases and J lost 5, with 16 bases in between. CDR3 DNA: TGTGCCAGCAGCTCCCGACAGGACCCGCAAGATACGCAGTATTTT. The encoded protein is CASSSRQDPQDTQYF.

This clone was detected once. The rearrangement joins TRBV6-5 to TRBJ1-6; D is perhaps TRBD1 (6 bases). The CDR3 has 13 amino acids. Trimming removed 6 bases at V and 8 bases at J, with 11 bases between. Looked up from germline, CDR1 is MNHEY and CDR2 is SVGAGI. CDR3 sequence: CASSAYRDSPLHF. The DNA of the CDR3 is TGTGCCAGCAGCGCATACAGGGATTCACCCCTCCACTTT.

This chain uses TRBV27 with TRBJ2-3, with TRBD2 as a possible D gene (7 bases). The V gene's germline CDR1 is MNHEY and CDR2 SMNVEV (reference sequence). V shed 8 bases and J shed 4 bases, with 16 bases lying between them. CDR3 length equals 14 residues. The CDR3 loop reads CASQRLGGADTQYF. The CDR3 region has the DNA TGTGCCAGCCAGCGGTTAGGGGGGGCAGATACGCAGTATTTT.

The CDR3 loop reads CASSPTPYYGYTF. In nucleotides, the CDR3 is TGTGCCAGCAGCCCAACACCGTACTATGGCTACACCTTC. This rearrangement joins TRBV28 to TRBJ1-2, with D unclear. The length of the CDR3 is 13 residues. Germline CDR1 reads MDHEN; CDR2 reads SYDVKM. V was shortened by 6 bases and J by 3 bases, with 11 bases between the two germline ends.

This clone was found once. The V gene is TRBV7-2, the J gene TRBJ2-1; possibly TRBD2 for D (5 bases). Germline V CDR1 and CDR2: SGHTA, FQGNSA. This CDR3 is built from 14 residues. V was cut by 2 bases and J by 0 bases, with 5 bases left in between. The CDR3: CASSLTSSYNEQFF. CDR3 DNA sequence: TGTGCCAGCAGCTTAACTAGCTCCTACAATGAGCAGTTCTTC.

This clone has a single count. The gene calls are TRBV19 and TRBJ1-4; D is ambiguous. This CDR3 has 15 amino acids. Germline V lookup: CDR1 LNHDA, CDR2 SQIVND (reference sequence). The V end lost 8 bases, the J end lost 0 bases, and 13 bases lay between the germline ends. The CDR3 nucleotides are TGTGCCAGTGGCTACCAGGATCCAACTAATGAAAAACTGTTTTTT. This sequence encodes CASGYQDPTNEKLFF.

V usage is TRBV2 and J usage is TRBJ2-5, with 11 positions matching TRBD2. The CDR3 spans 16 residues. Looked up from germline, CDR1 is SNHLY and CDR2 is FYNNEI. Trimming at V came to 6 bases and at J to 2 bases, leaving 8 bases not matched to a gene. CDR3 sequence (DNA): TGTGCCAGCAGCCGCATCCGACTAGCGGGGCAAGAGACCCAGTACTTC. It codes for CASSRIRLAGQETQYF.